The 13 T cell receptor beta chains below all came from one sample that was sequenced in a study of blood T cell repertoires in COVID-19. The method was immunoSEQ multiplex PCR; TCRdb's version includes in-frame clones alone and lacks a portion of them. The sample yields 250,000 to 350,000 clones, 85% to 90% seen once. Sequences were obtained from peripheral blood. The receptor set was obtained from a woman in her forties or fifties with active or convalescent COVID-19.

As to this clone: The same CDR3 arises from other DNA sequences in this sample as well. The chain combines TRBV5-1 with TRBJ1-1; D possibly corresponds to TRBD1 (6 bases). Trimming cost V 0 bases and J 0 bases, with 9 bases left between them. The CDR3 loop spans 15 amino acids. Germline V gives CDR1 SGHRS, CDR2 YFSETQ. This CDR3 reads CASSLVTGLNTEAFF. The CDR3, as DNA: TGCGCCAGCAGCTTGGTGACAGGCCTGAACACTGAAGCTTTCTTT.

V is TRBV19 and J is TRBJ2-7, with D possibly TRBD2 on 5 matching bases. The CDR3 contains 13 residues. Germline CDR1 and CDR2: LNHDA and SQIVND (reference sequence). V shed 5 bases and J shed 3 bases, with 11 bases lying between them. As DNA, the CDR3 is TGTGCCAGTAGTCCCGGACTCCTCTACGAGCAGTACTTC. Its translation: CASSPGLLYEQYF.

The V gene is TRBV7-2, the J gene TRBJ1-3; D is unresolved. Looked up from germline, CDR1 is SGHTA and CDR2 is FQGNSA. This CDR3 has 14 residues. V was cut by 2 bases and J by 0 bases, with 5 bases left in between. The CDR3: CASSLQVSGNTIYF. CDR3 DNA sequence: TGTGCCAGCAGCTTACAGGTCTCTGGAAACACCATATATTTT.

The rearrangement uses TRBV29-1 and TRBJ1-1; TRBD1 aligns across 7 bases. The CDR3 loop spans 13 amino acids. Germline V gives CDR1 SQVTM, CDR2 ANQGSEA. Trimming at V came to 6 bases and at J to 2 bases, leaving 6 bases not matched to a gene. In DNA, the CDR3 is TGCAGCGTCCTACAGGGGCTTAACACTGAAGCTTTCTTT. Translation: CSVLQGLNTEAFF.

The chain is built from TRBV27 and TRBJ2-1; a weak D match, TRBD1 (5 bases). The CDR3 has 11 amino acids. Deletions cut 2 bases from V and 10 bases from J, with 6 bases between. The germline gives CDR1 MNHEY, CDR2 SMNVEV (reference sequence). The CDR3 region is CASSLGAEQFF. The CDR3 DNA sequence: TGTGCCAGCAGTTTAGGGGCGGAGCAGTTCTTC.

This chain's CDR3 is CAWGNRHSEAFF. The CDR3, as DNA: TGTGCCTGGGGAAATAGACACTCTGAAGCTTTCTTT. The genes are TRBV30 and TRBJ1-1; D is undetermined. The CDR3 length is 12 residues. Germline V gene lookup returns CDR1 GTSNPN and CDR2 SVGIG (reference sequence). Trimming left V 5 bases short and J 6 bases short, with 13 bases between.

The sample holds one count of this clone. The V gene is TRBV21-1, the J gene TRBJ1-2; the D call in the table, TRBD1, was not verified against the DNA. TRBV21-1 is deemed a pseudogene. The CDR3 loop spans 15 amino acids. Here the CDR3 DNA reads TGTGCCAGCCCCAAGCCAGGGACAGGGGTCACCACCTACACCTTC. Residues: CASPKPGTGVTTYTF.

The chain combines TRBV10-2 with TRBJ1-2; TRBD1 is a possible D gene (5 bases). The CDR3 loop spans 15 amino acids. Germline assignment: CDR1 WSHSY and CDR2 SAAADI. V lost 6 bases, J lost 2 bases, and 16 bases lay in between. CDR3 bases: TGCGCCAGCAGGTCCCCCGCGGCAGGGAACTATGGCTACACCTTC. Protein product: CASRSPAAGNYGYTF.

The J gene is TRBJ1-2, the V gene TRBV4-2; perhaps TRBD1 as D (5 bases). The ends were cut back, 3 bases at V and 7 bases at J, with 15 bases in the middle. There are 14 residues in the CDR3. CDR1 and CDR2 (germline): LGHNA, YNFKEQ. The CDR3 nucleotides read TGTGCCAGCAGCCAGGATGCAGGGTTAGGTGGCTACACCTTC. The encoded protein is CASSQDAGLGGYTF.

This chain links TRBV28 with TRBJ1-2; tentative D call: TRBD1 (6 bases). CDR1 and CDR2 from the germline V gene are MDHEN and SYDVKM. This CDR3 has 18 residues. V was clipped by 8 bases and J by 4 bases, with 29 bases between them. This chain's CDR3 is CASYPDRQGLRYPYGYTF. For the CDR3, the DNA is TGTGCCAGCTATCCCGACAGGCAGGGCCTCCGCTATCCCTATGGCTACACCTTC.

This clone was recorded only once. J is TRBJ2-2 and V is TRBV3-1 (or the pseudogene TRBV3-2); D may be TRBD2 (6 bases). Germline V gene lookup returns CDR1 LGHDT and CDR2 YNNKEL (reference sequence). The CDR3 runs 14 residues. Trimming stripped 4 bases from V and 7 bases from J, with 13 bases between. The CDR3 region has the DNA TGTGCCAGCAGCCGACTAGTTCGGGTCGGGGAGCTGTTTTTT. Translating it yields CASSRLVRVGELFF.

The chain links TRBV4-1 to TRBJ2-2, with D maybe TRBD2 (6 bases). CDR1 and CDR2 from the germline V gene are MGHRA and YSYEKL. The V and J ends lost 1 base and 6 bases respectively, with 9 bases between them. The CDR3 spans 14 residues. The CDR3 spells CASSQAGVAGELFF. As DNA, the CDR3 is TGCGCCAGCAGCCAAGCGGGGGTGGCCGGGGAGCTGTTTTTT.

This chain uses TRBV30 with TRBJ1-1; D remains unclear. Per the germline V gene, CDR1 is GTSNPN and CDR2 is SVGIG (reference sequence). V lost 2 bases to trimming and J lost 6 bases, with 13 bases between them. The CDR3 totals 13 residues. For the CDR3, the DNA is TGTGCCTGGAGTAGGAAGAGCGGATCTGAAGCTTTCTTT. Its protein product is CAWSRKSGSEAFF.